In its sample, the clone carrying this T cell receptor beta chain was seen many times. Arm-PCR of CDR3 regions and iRepertoire HTBI primers were used to build TCR beta libraries. TCRdb analysed the multiplex PCR reads with MiXCR anew, one entry per CDR3 protein. This repertoire shows around 400,000 distinct CDR3 sequences, around 24% found once; its top ten account for about 26%. The sample belongs to a study of regulatory T cells in long-lasting Graves disease. Time point given: persistent/refractory GD, antithyroid drugs over 5 years with positive TRAb. RNA isolated from PBMCs was used to make the TCR library. Material: peripheral blood mononuclear cells (PBMCs), obtained when the disease was refractory, from a patient treated with antithyroid drugs. The source of this sequence is a female donor with Graves disease.

CDR3 DNA sequence: TGTGCCAGCAGCTTAGACCCGACAGGGAACACTGAAGCTTTCTTT. This gives the protein CASSLDPTGNTEAFF. The chain links TRBV11-2 to TRBJ1-1; the D gene is possibly TRBD1 (6 bases). The CDR3 loop spans 15 amino acids. The V end lost 0 bases, the J end lost 1 base, and 9 bases lay between the germline ends. Germline V CDR1 and CDR2: SGHAT, FQNNGV.